Listed below are T cell receptor beta chains from one sample, sequenced in a study of CD8 T cells in ankylosing spondylitis. TCRdb re-called the 5' RACE reads with MiXCR, one entry per CDR3 protein. The sample lists roughly 130,000 distinct CDR3 sequences, roughly 8% occurring once. The sequenced sample was synovial fluid, either unsorted or a sorted T cell fraction (not recorded which). The receptors shown here come from a male donor with ankylosing spondylitis. Both conserved end residues are part of each CDR3. The D gene is left open where the match is weak. Size is omitted from some rows. Given values are once, few, many or a class for expanded clones.

D	J	size	V	CDR3	DNA
TRBD2	TRBJ2-2	few	TRBV29-1	CSVEGLARAGELFF	TGCAGCGTTGAAGGACTAGCTCGGGCCGGGGAGCTGTTTTTT
.	TRBJ1-1	.	TRBV3-1	CASSQGFGNTEAFF	TGTGCCAGCAGCCAAGGATTCGGAAACACTGAAGCTTTCTTT
.	TRBJ1-6	.	TRBV20-1	CSARTVVGSPLHF	TGCAGTGCTCGGACAGTTGTCGGTTCACCCCTCCACTTT
TRBD1	TRBJ1-4	few	TRBV4-2	CASSQVGGGEEKLFF	TGTGCCAGCAGCCAAGTCGGAGGGGGCGAAGAAAAACTGTTTTTT
.	TRBJ2-5	.	TRBV4-2	CASSQGAGPYQETQYF	TGTGCCAGCAGCCAGGGAGCAGGACCTTACCAAGAGACCCAGTACTTC
TRBD1	TRBJ2-7	many	TRBV29-1	CSASGYRGLEQYF	TGCAGCGCGAGCGGGTACAGGGGGCTGGAGCAGTACTTC
.	TRBJ1-5	many	TRBV20-1	CSATYTRDGNQPQHF	TGCAGTGCTACCTACACCCGGGACGGCAATCAGCCCCAGCATTTT
.	TRBJ2-7	few	TRBV20-1	CSARREREQYF	TGCAGTGCTAGACGCGAGCGCGAGCAGTACTTC
.	TRBJ1-2	.	TRBV2	CASSVGWSGAHGYTF	TGTGCCAGCAGTGTTGGTTGGTCAGGGGCCCATGGCTACACCTTC
TRBD1	TRBJ1-2	few	TRBV6-1	CASGSNRGNYGYTF	TGTGCCAGCGGGAGCAACAGGGGCAACTATGGCTACACCTTC
.	TRBJ1-2	many	TRBV20-1	CSARGGEGGGYTF	TGCAGTGCTAGAGGAGGGGAAGGGGGGGGCTACACCTTC
TRBD1	TRBJ2-1	.	TRBV6-5	CASSYTGGNNEQFF	TGTGCCAGCAGTTACACAGGGGGAAACAATGAGCAGTTCTTC
.	TRBJ2-3	.	TRBV7-8	CASSLRQTTDTQYF	TGTGCCAGCAGCTTAAGGCAGACAACAGATACGCAGTATTTT
.	TRBJ1-2	many	TRBV7-2	CASSLVPGDYGYTF	TGTGCCAGCAGCTTAGTTCCGGGGGACTATGGCTACACCTTC
.	TRBJ2-7	many	TRBV5-1	CASRVGTSSYEQYF	TGCGCCAGCAGAGTAGGGACATCCTCCTACGAGCAGTACTTC
TRBD1	TRBJ1-1	many	TRBV18	CASSMDRGAFF	TGTGCCAGCTCAATGGACAGGGGAGCTTTCTTT
.	TRBJ2-1	many	TRBV5-1	CASSYTTVPNEQFF	TGCGCCAGCAGCTACACGACAGTCCCCAATGAGCAGTTCTTC
.	TRBJ2-3	many	TRBV7-8	CASSFGSGDTQYF	TGTGCCAGCAGCTTCGGGAGTGGTGATACGCAGTATTTT
TRBD1	TRBJ1-2	many	TRBV5-1	CASSLQGAVYGYTF	TGCGCCAGCAGCTTACAGGGGGCTGTCTATGGCTACACCTTC
TRBD1	TRBJ1-2	many	TRBV5-4	CASSLGRGNYGYTF	TGTGCCAGCAGCTTGGGCAGGGGGAACTATGGCTACACCTTC
.	TRBJ2-6	many	TRBV20-1	CSARDGSGANVLTF	TGCAGTGCTAGAGACGGGTCTGGGGCCAACGTCCTGACTTTC
TRBD2	TRBJ2-3	many	TRBV13	CASTTRSGRTDTQYF	TGTGCCAGCACCACGCGGAGCGGGAGGACAGATACGCAGTATTTT
.	TRBJ2-5	few	TRBV6-1	CASTRGRGQETQYF	TGTGCCAGCACCCGCGGTAGGGGTCAAGAGACCCAGTACTTC
TRBD1	TRBJ1-2	many	TRBV5-1	CASSLRDRDYGYTF	TGCGCCAGCAGCTTGAGGGACAGAGACTATGGCTACACCTTC
.	TRBJ1-5	many	TRBV15	CATSKVGGGPQPQHF	TGTGCCACCAGCAAAGTGGGCGGGGGACCTCAGCCCCAGCATTTT
.	TRBJ1-2	few	TRBV20-1	CSALRLNYGYTF	TGCAGTGCTTTGAGACTTAACTATGGCTACACCTTC
.	TRBJ1-2	many	TRBV20-1	CSASQSWQGYTF	TGCAGTGCTAGCCAGTCGTGGCAGGGCTACACCTTC
.	TRBJ1-5	.	TRBV6-2/TRBV6-3	CASSYYSQPQHF	TGTGCCAGCAGTTACTATTCCCAGCCCCAGCATTTT
.	TRBJ2-5	.	TRBV5-1	CASSLGRGYQETQYF	TGCGCCAGCAGCTTGGGACGTGGGTACCAAGAGACCCAGTACTTC
TRBD2	TRBJ2-5	many	TRBV10-3	CAIGGVSNWYQETQYF	TGTGCCATCGGGGGGGTATCCAATTGGTACCAAGAGACCCAGTACTTC
.	TRBJ2-3	many	TRBV29-1	CSVRTASTDTQYF	TGCAGCGTTCGTACAGCTAGCACAGATACGCAGTATTTT
.	TRBJ2-7	few	TRBV4-1	CASSQAPGQGYEQYF	TGCGCCAGCAGCCAAGCGCCAGGCCAAGGGTACGAGCAGTACTTC
.	TRBJ1-5	many	TRBV6-2/TRBV6-3	CASNLRDHQPQHF	TGTGCCAGCAACCTACGGGATCATCAGCCCCAGCATTTT
.	TRBJ2-7	.	TRBV6-2/TRBV6-3	CASSRGPHSYEQYF	TGTGCCAGCAGTCGGGGACCGCACTCCTACGAGCAGTACTTC
.	TRBJ1-3	many	TRBV7-2	CASSFRTGGNTIYF	TGTGCCAGCAGCTTCCGGACGGGCGGAAACACCATATATTTT
.	TRBJ2-1	many	TRBV29-1	CSVEDYNEQFF	TGCAGCGTTGAGGATTACAATGAGCAGTTCTTC
TRBD2	TRBJ2-1	few	TRBV29-1	CSVDDFGRGGRNEQFF	TGCAGCGTGGACGATTTCGGGCGGGGGGGCAGGAATGAGCAGTTCTTC
.	TRBJ2-6	many	TRBV7-2	CASDNSGANVLTF	TGTGCCAGCGACAACTCTGGGGCCAACGTCCTGACTTTC
.	TRBJ2-1	many	TRBV20-1	CSAVRGAIDDEQFF	TGCAGTGCTGTCCGAGGGGCGATTGACGATGAGCAGTTCTTC
.	TRBJ1-2	few	TRBV20-1	CSASGVPEGYTF	TGCAGTGCTAGTGGGGTCCCAGAGGGCTACACCTTC
.	TRBJ1-1	few	TRBV28	CASSFLLAGTEAFF	TGTGCCAGCAGTTTCCTTCTGGCGGGCACTGAAGCTTTCTTT
.	TRBJ2-3	.	TRBV28	CASSTSYPQYF	TGTGCCAGCTCTACTAGTTACCCGCAGTATTTT
TRBD2	TRBJ2-7	many	TRBV4-3	CASSPGLAGAYEQYF	TGCGCCAGCAGCCCTGGACTAGCGGGGGCCTACGAGCAGTACTTC
TRBD2	TRBJ2-3	many	TRBV29-1	CSVEEGRGTDTQYF	TGCAGCGTTGAAGAGGGGAGGGGCACAGATACGCAGTATTTT
.	TRBJ2-1	.	TRBV2	CASSEWGSYNEQFF	TGTGCCAGCAGTGAATGGGGTTCCTACAATGAGCAGTTCTTC